A single sample is the source of the 5 T cell receptor beta chains below, sequenced in a study of identical twins. Via MiXCR, TCRdb re-called the 5' RACE reads, giving one row per CDR3 protein. The repertoire holds hundreds of thousands of distinct CDR3 sequences, with approximately 13% as singletons. A further study also used this sample, focusing on yellow fever vaccine responses in identical twins.

Sequenced input: CD8+ T cells sorted from blood. These receptors were taken from a woman aged 18-30 years in good health.

This clonotype was seen ten or more times. V and J are TRBV7-9 and TRBJ1-1; D not resolved. Trimming removed 5 bases from V and 6 bases from J, with 7 bases in between. There are 11 residues in the CDR3. The germline CDR1 and CDR2 sequences are SEHNR and FQNEAQ (reference sequence). CDR3: CASSGVSEAFF. In nucleotides, the CDR3 is TGTGCCAGCAGCGGCGTGTCTGAAGCTTTCTTT. The full variable domain, in which reference TRBV7-9 and TRBJ1-1 provide the parts outside the CDR3, is DTGVSQNPRHKITKRGQNVTFRCDPISEHNRLYWYRQTLGQGPEFLTYFQNEAQLEKSRLLSDRFSAERPKGSFSTLEIQRTEQGDSAMYLCASSGVSEAFFGQGTRLTVV.

The chain joins TRBV20-1 to TRBJ1-1; 7 bases agree with TRBD1. The CDR3 sequence is 15 residues long. The germline V gene encodes CDR1 DFQATT and CDR2 SNEGSKA (reference sequence). V dropped 0 bases and J dropped 6; count of bases not matched to a gene: 10. CDR3 region: CSARDLFQGGAEAFF. CDR3 coding DNA: TGCAGTGCTAGAGATCTCTTCCAGGGGGGGGCTGAAGCTTTCTTT.

This clonotype turned up a few times. This chain links TRBV4-2 with TRBJ2-5; 8 bases map to TRBD2. Germline CDR1 is LGHNA and CDR2 is YNFKEQ. The junction had 4 bases not matched to a gene; V was cut back by 0 bases and J by 1 base. The CDR3 sequence is 16 residues long. CDR3 in amino acids: CASSQDVAGGQETQYF. In DNA, the CDR3 is TGTGCCAGCAGCCAAGACGTTGCGGGAGGCCAAGAGACCCAGTACTTC.

In its sample, this clonotype was seen many times. The rearrangement links TRBV10-2 to TRBJ1-2; D is unclear. Per germline, CDR1 WSHSY and CDR2 SAAADI. The CDR3 has 14 residues. Trimming cost V 2 bases and J 2 bases, with 9 bases left between them. The DNA of the CDR3 is TGCGCCAGCAGTGAGAGTATATCGAACTATGGCTACACCTTC. Translating gives CASSESISNYGYTF.

This clonotype occurred many times. V is TRBV7-2 and J is TRBJ2-7; D remains unclear. V gave up 3 bases and J gave up 3 bases, with 9 bases separating them. From germline, CDR1 is SGHTA and CDR2 FQGNSA. The CDR3 totals 13 residues. DNA of the CDR3: TGTGCCAGCAGCTTTTCCCATCTCTACGAGCAGTACTTC. Protein product: CASSFSHLYEQYF.